The clone carrying this TCR beta chain was seen at least ten times. What it recognizes is unknown. The data derive from a study of post-analysis software for immune sequencing data. For the study at large: Relapsing-remitting, secondary progressive and progressive-relapsing forms made up the multiple sclerosis disease courses. Study-level findings and limits: F-measure co-clustering was strong for batch-matched samples. TRBV segments more frequent in patients than in controls numbered about 5 and included TRBV5-6, TRBV5-1 and TRBV20-1. In multiple sclerosis, normalized Chao1 diversity was significantly below that of controls.

Germline loops: CDR1 MDHEN, CDR2 SYDVKM. CDR3 length equals 14 residues. The junction had 3 bases not matched to a gene; V was cut back by 3 bases and J by 4 bases. Included in the TCR beta cDNA libraries were unique molecular identifiers. Each CDR3 protein is one row after TCRdb ran MiXCR on the PCR reads. The sample includes some 260,000 distinct CDR3 sequences, approximately 34% of them seen just once. The chain combines TRBV28 with TRBJ2-3, with 8 bases aligning to TRBD1. The clonotype was recovered from a girl under 18 with multiple sclerosis. The sample comprised blood. The CDR3 DNA sequence: TGTGCCAGCAGTTTGACAGGGGAATCAGATACGCAGTATTTT. This codes for CASSLTGESDTQYF.